This T cell receptor (beta chain) was observed in a study of T cells in Graves' hyperthyroidism and ophthalmopathy. When ophthalmopathy did not progress within 18 months, Graves' hyperthyroidism was considered stable. Investigators excluded patients with uncontrolled infection, other autoimmune disease, pregnancy or lactation. Authors of the study amplified TCR beta CDR3 regions from RNA transcripts. RT-PCR in the first round (using the HTBI primer set) targeted the TCR CDR3. One entry per CDR3 protein, called by TCRdb with MiXCR from the multiplex PCR reads. The sample includes around 580,000 distinct CDR3 sequences, over 15% of them seen just once. The source material was blood. This TCR came from a woman aged 18-29 years with Graves' hyperthyroidism.

In nucleotides, the CDR3 is TGCAGTGGGGGAGTCAGCCGGGAAAAACTGTTTTTT. This gives the protein CSGGVSREKLFF. The rearrangement links TRBV20-1 to TRBJ1-4; D gene unclear. This CDR3 spans 12 amino acids. CDR1 and CDR2 (germline): DFQATT, SNEGSKA (reference sequence). The V end was cut by 7 bases, the J end by 8 bases, with 14 bases between.